These T cell receptor beta chains were read from a single sample in a study of CD8 T cells in Susac syndrome. One entry per CDR3 protein results from TCRdb running MiXCR on the immunoSEQ multiplex PCR reads. The sample records roughly 180,000 distinct CDR3 sequences, roughly 92% being singletons. The sequencing input was CD4+ T cells from PBMCs. The receptor source for this set is a human donor with multiple sclerosis. Both conserved end residues are part of each CDR3. The D gene is left open where the match is weak. The size of a clone is reported for some rows only, either as once, few or many, or as a class for expanded clones.

j_gene	d_gene	v_gene	abundance	CDR3nt	CDR3aa
TRBJ1-4	NA	TRBV2	NA	TGTGCCAGCAGTGAAACTGAAAAACTGTTTTTT	CASSETEKLFF
TRBJ2-7	NA	TRBV7-3	few	TGTGCCAGCAGCTTAACCGACACATCCTACGAGCAGTACTTC	CASSLTDTSYEQYF
TRBJ2-2	NA	TRBV7-2	NA	TGTGCCAGCAGCTTAGTCCCGGACAGCACCGGGGAGCTGTTTTTT	CASSLVPDSTGELFF
TRBJ2-5	NA	TRBV5-6	NA	TGTGCCAGCAGCTTGGAGGGGGGTCTGGGGACCCAGTACTTC	CASSLEGGLGTQYF
TRBJ1-1	TRBD1	TRBV5-4	NA	TGTGCCAGCACCTGGACAGGGAGGGACACTGAAGCTTTCTTT	CASTWTGRDTEAFF
TRBJ1-1	NA	TRBV7-9	NA	TGTGCCAGCAGCCACAAGGGTGGCACTGAAGCTTTCTTT	CASSHKGGTEAFF
TRBJ1-1	NA	TRBV20-1	NA	TGCAGTGCTAGAGATCTTAGGGGAGTCACTGAAGCTTTCTTT	CSARDLRGVTEAFF
TRBJ1-2	NA	TRBV3-2	few	TGTGCCAGCAGCCCGCTCAGCCGTCAAGGCTACACCTTC	CASSPLSRQGYTF
TRBJ2-7	TRBD1	TRBV6-2/TRBV6-3	NA	TGTGCCAGCAGTTACTGGGACAGCTCCTACGAGCAGTACTTC	CASSYWDSSYEQYF
TRBJ2-1	NA	TRBV30	NA	TGTGCCTGGAGTGCCCAGGGTAATGAGCAGTTCTTC	CAWSAQGNEQFF
TRBJ2-5	NA	TRBV18	NA	TGTGCCAGCTCACCCGGGTGGCAAGAGACCCAGTACTTC	CASSPGWQETQYF
TRBJ2-3	NA	TRBV20-1	NA	TGCAGTGCCCCGAGGGAACCGAATAGCGCAGATACGCAGTATTTT	CSAPREPNSADTQYF
TRBJ2-1	NA	TRBV25-1	NA	TGTGCCAGCAGTGCCTCCAATTGGGCGGGGGCTCCGTTCTTC	CASSASNWAGAPFF
TRBJ1-3	NA	TRBV6-5	once	TGTGCCAGCAGTTCCGGGACATCCTCTGGAAACACCATATATTTT	CASSSGTSSGNTIYF
TRBJ1-2	NA	TRBV14	NA	TGTGCCAGCAGTGTAGCAGACTATGGCTACACCTTC	CASSVADYGYTF
TRBJ2-1	TRBD1	TRBV5-1	NA	TGCGCCAGCAGCCGATACAGGGGGCGTGAGCAGTTCTTC	CASSRYRGREQFF
TRBJ1-3	NA	TRBV10-3	NA	TGTGCCATCAGTGAGCGCCAGGGTTATGGAAACACCATATATTTT	CAISERQGYGNTIYF
TRBJ2-3	NA	TRBV5-4	NA	TGTGCCAGCAGCTGGGGTGGAGGAGGCACAGATACGCAGTATTTT	CASSWGGGGTDTQYF
TRBJ1-1	TRBD1	TRBV12-3/TRBV12-4	NA	TGTGCCAGCAGTGCTACAGGGGGGGACACTGAAGCTTTCTTT	CASSATGGDTEAFF
TRBJ2-3	TRBD1	TRBV9	once	TGTGCCAGCAGCGTAACAGGGGCAGATACGCAGTATTTT	CASSVTGADTQYF
TRBJ1-2	TRBD1	TRBV5-1	NA	TGCGCCAGCAGCTTGGAGGGACAGGCTAACTATGGCTACACCTTC	CASSLEGQANYGYTF
TRBJ1-1	TRBD1	TRBV7-3	NA	TGTGCCAGCAGCCTTACAGGGGACCAGGAAGCTTTCTTT	CASSLTGDQEAFF
TRBJ1-1	NA	TRBV4-1	NA	TGCGCCAGCAGCCAAGATGAGAAAGGGTTTGGTGGAGCTTTCTTT	CASSQDEKGFGGAFF
TRBJ2-3	TRBD2	TRBV3-1	NA	TGTGCCAGCAGCCAAGATCGACTGGGGACTAGCGCGAGCACAGATGCGCAGTATTTT	CASSQDRLGTSASTDAQYF
TRBJ2-1	TRBD2	TRBV7-3	NA	TGTGCCAGCAGGTCCCCGGGACTAGCGGCCAATGAGCAGTTCTTC	CASRSPGLAANEQFF
TRBJ1-1	TRBD1	TRBV3-1	NA	TGTGCCAGCAGCCAGGGACAGGGGGCTCTAGGCGAAGCTTTCTTT	CASSQGQGALGEAFF
TRBJ2-2	NA	TRBV7-2	NA	TGTGCCAGCAGCTTAGTTACCCTCGTTAGTGGGGAGCTGTTTTTT	CASSLVTLVSGELFF
TRBJ1-3	NA	TRBV6-1	NA	TGTGCCAGCAGTGAAGTGGGAACTCCTGGAAACACCATATATTTT	CASSEVGTPGNTIYF
TRBJ1-5	TRBD1	TRBV18	few	TGTGCCAGCTCCCCCGGGACAGGGGATCAGCCCCAGCATTTT	CASSPGTGDQPQHF
TRBJ1-2	NA	TRBV19	NA	TGTGCCAGTAGTGTGTCCACAGGGCCCAGCTATGGCTACACCTTC	CASSVSTGPSYGYTF
TRBJ2-6	NA	TRBV5-1	NA	TGCGCCAGCAGCTTGGACTCCCAATCGGGGGCCAACGTCCTGACTTTC	CASSLDSQSGANVLTF
TRBJ1-1	NA	TRBV18	once	TGTGCCAGCTCCCGGGAAACGGGGGCGCGCAGTGAAGCTTTCTTT	CASSRETGARSEAFF
TRBJ1-5	NA	TRBV28	once	TGTGCCAGCAGTTTTACAGGGCTGGGGGCCCATAGCAATCAGCCCCAGCATTTT	CASSFTGLGAHSNQPQHF
TRBJ1-2	NA	TRBV7-8	NA	TGTGCCAGCAGCTTAGACGTGAGACAGGTCTATGGCTACACCTTC	CASSLDVRQVYGYTF
TRBJ1-2	TRBD1	TRBV27	NA	TGTGCCAGCAGTTTACAGGGGGCTAGTGGCTATGGCTACACCTTC	CASSLQGASGYGYTF
TRBJ2-1	NA	TRBV7-9	NA	TGTGCCAGCAGTTCGACAGCCACTAGCCCCTACAATGAGCAGTTCTTC	CASSSTATSPYNEQFF
TRBJ1-2	NA	TRBV9	NA	TGTGCCAGCAGCCAACAACCCGGGAACACTTATGGCTACACCTTC	CASSQQPGNTYGYTF
TRBJ1-2	NA	TRBV28	NA	TGTGCCAGCAGATTGTCAGGGGACCTCCGGTATGGCTACACCTTC	CASRLSGDLRYGYTF
TRBJ2-7	TRBD1	TRBV6-6	NA	TGTGCCAGCAGCCTGACGACAGGGTCCTACGAGCAGTACTTC	CASSLTTGSYEQYF
TRBJ1-2	NA	TRBV20-1	NA	TGCAGTGCCCAGTCCTCAGGGGTAGCTGGCTACACCTTC	CSAQSSGVAGYTF
TRBJ1-6	NA	TRBV5-1	NA	TGCGCCAGCAGCATATCCGGAGATAATTCACCCCTCCACTTT	CASSISGDNSPLHF
TRBJ1-5	NA	TRBV20-1	NA	TGCAGTGCTAGGGGACATCAGCCCCAGCATTTT	CSARGHQPQHF
TRBJ2-4	NA	TRBV5-1	NA	TGCGCCAGCAGGGAACTGGGGGACGTCAAAAACATTCAGTACTTC	CASRELGDVKNIQYF
TRBJ1-1	TRBD1	TRBV7-9	NA	TGTGCCAGCAGAGGACAGGGTGAAGCTTTCTTT	CASRGQGEAFF
TRBJ1-4	TRBD1	TRBV29-1	NA	TGCAGCGTGGGACAGGCAATTAATGAAAAACTGTTTTTT	CSVGQAINEKLFF
TRBJ2-3	TRBD1	TRBV24-1	NA	TGTGCCACCAGGGACAGGGAAGGGGATACGCAGTATTTT	CATRDREGDTQYF
TRBJ2-2	NA	TRBV9	NA	TGTGCCAGCGGAGGCCGGGACACATCTATCAACACCGGGGAGCTGTTTTTT	CASGGRDTSINTGELFF
TRBJ2-2	NA	TRBV5-1	NA	TGCGCCAGCAGCTTGGAATGGGGAAAGGGCACCGGGGAGCTGTTTTTT	CASSLEWGKGTGELFF
TRBJ1-5	TRBD1	TRBV4-3	NA	TGCGCCAGCAGCCAGGGGCTTAAACAGGGGACGGGCAATCAGCCCCAGCATTTT	CASSQGLKQGTGNQPQHF
TRBJ2-7	NA	TRBV25-1	NA	TGTGCCAGCAGTGATCCTCCGGGACGGGGAAAAGGGGAGCAGTACTTC	CASSDPPGRGKGEQYF
TRBJ2-5	NA	TRBV2	NA	TGTGCCAGCAGCCCCGGGTCCCCAGAGACCCAGTACTTC	CASSPGSPETQYF
TRBJ2-7	NA	TRBV30	few	TGTGCCTGGAGGCCGGGACCGGGGTGGTACTACGAGCAGTACTTC	CAWRPGPGWYYEQYF
TRBJ2-1	NA	TRBV3-1	NA	TGTGCCAGCAACCAAGTAGGGGGGGTAGGATCAAATGAGCAGTTCTTC	CASNQVGGVGSNEQFF
TRBJ2-2	TRBD1	TRBV11-2	NA	TGTGCCAGCAGTCACAGGGGAGCGGTTGCGACCGGGGAGCTGTTTTTT	CASSHRGAVATGELFF
TRBJ2-3	NA	TRBV4-1	NA	TGCGCCAGCAGCCAAGAATACGAGACCCAAGGGTTGGATACGCAGTATTTT	CASSQEYETQGLDTQYF
TRBJ1-5	NA	TRBV19	NA	TGTGCCAGTGGATCAGGGTCCGATCAGCCCCAGCATTTT	CASGSGSDQPQHF
TRBJ2-5	NA	TRBV6-2/TRBV6-3	NA	TGTGCCAGCAGTAGATCCCTTCACGACCAGTACTTC	CASSRSLHDQYF